The 30 T cell receptor beta chains below come from one sample, sequenced in a study of immune cell composition in non-small cell lung cancer. Normal lung was taken at the farthest possible site, at least 3 cm from tumour. The assay was immunoSEQ multiplex PCR, and TCRdb's table has in-frame clones only and misses some. The data show roughly 2,000 clones, over 60% seen once. Source material: non-adjacent lung tissue. The source of these receptors is a human donor with non-small cell lung cancer.

The sample holds a few counts of this clone. The chain uses TRBV5-4 and TRBJ2-1; D unclear. The ends were cut back, 6 bases at V and 13 bases at J, with 17 bases in the middle. This CDR3 region has 12 residues. Germline V gene lookup returns CDR1 SGHNT and CDR2 YYREEE (reference sequence). CDR3 protein: CASILPFLVQFF. CDR3 in DNA: TGTGCCAGCATCCTCCCCTTCTTAGTTCAGTTCTTC.

For the CDR3, the DNA is TGTGCCAGCATTTGGGGGCTGGGCAATGAGCAGTTCTTC. It encodes CASIWGLGNEQFF. V and J are TRBV2 and TRBJ2-1, with a weak D call TRBD1 (6 bases). The CDR3 covers 13 residues. V lost 7 bases and J lost 6, with 13 bases in between. Per germline, CDR1 SNHLY and CDR2 FYNNEI.

V and J are TRBV19 and TRBJ2-4; 7 bases line up with TRBD2. From germline, CDR1 is LNHDA and CDR2 SQIVND (reference sequence). J lost 6 bases, V lost 4 bases, and 12 bases had no gene match. This CDR3 has 16 residues. CDR3 protein: CASSTRLGRGINIQYF. CDR3 coding DNA: TGTGCCAGTAGTACCCGGCTCGGGCGGGGGATAAACATTCAGTACTTC.

The J gene is TRBJ2-5, the V gene TRBV6-6; 8 nucleotides line up with TRBD1. From germline, CDR1 is MNHNY and CDR2 SVGAGI (reference sequence). V was clipped by 0 bases and J by 5 bases; unmatched bases: 5. The CDR3 runs to 15 residues. DNA for the CDR3: TGTGCCAGCAGTTACTCGGCAGGGGGCGAGGAGACCCAGTACTTC. Translation gives CASSYSAGGEETQYF.

The chain combines TRBV7-6 with TRBJ1-6; 9 bases map to TRBD1. The CDR3 loop spans 15 amino acids. Germline V CDR1 and CDR2: SGHVS, FNYEAQ. J was trimmed by 7 bases and V by 5 bases; bases with no gene match: 6. Here the CDR3 DNA reads TGTGCCAGCAGCCCCGGACAGGGGACAAATTCACCCCTCCACTTT. Encoded protein: CASSPGQGTNSPLHF. Complete variable domain (other parts from reference TRBV7-6 and TRBJ1-6): GAGVSQSPRYKVTKRGQDVALRCDPISGHVSLYWYRQALGQGPEFLTYFNYEAQQDKSGLPNDRFSAERPEGSISTLTIQRTEQRDSAMYRCASSPGQGTNSPLHFGNGTRLTVT.

There are a few counts of this clone. This chain joins TRBV10-3 and TRBJ2-7, with 8 bases aligning to TRBD2. The germline CDR1 and CDR2 sequences are ENHRY and SYGVKD. The CDR3 has 14 residues. Unmatched junction bases numbered 3, after V lost 0 bases and J lost 5 bases. The CDR3 loop reads CAISESSGKDEQYF. The CDR3 DNA is TGTGCCATCAGTGAGTCTAGCGGGAAGGACGAGCAGTACTTC.

The chain's CDR3 is CATSRDGEIGYEQYF. CDR3 bases: TGTGCCACCAGCAGAGATGGAGAAATCGGGTACGAGCAGTACTTC. The V call is TRBV15, the J call TRBJ2-7; D gene uncertain. The ends were cut back, 0 bases at V and 4 bases at J, with 13 bases in the middle. The length of the CDR3 is 15 residues. The germline CDR1 and CDR2 sequences are LNHNV and YYDKDF (reference sequence).

The rearrangement uses TRBV11-2 and TRBJ2-7, with a tentative D call TRBD2 (6 bases). The CDR3 is made up of 13 amino acids. From germline, CDR1 is SGHAT and CDR2 FQNNGV. V was shortened by 0 bases and J by 7 bases, with 10 bases between the two germline ends. CDR3 DNA sequence: TGTGCCAGCAGCTTAGAGGCAGCGGGTGAGCAGTACTTC. Translating gives CASSLEAAGEQYF. The whole variable domain, remainder taken from reference TRBV11-2 and TRBJ2-7, is EAGVAQSPRYKIIEKRQSVAFWCNPISGHATLYWYQQILGQGPKLLIQFQNNGVVDDSQLPKDRFSAERLKGVDSTLKIQPAKLEDSAVYLCASSLEAAGEQYFGPGTRLTVT.

The V gene is TRBV11-3, the J gene TRBJ1-5; D is perhaps TRBD1 (5 bases). This CDR3 spans 17 amino acids. V lost 4 bases, J lost 2 bases, and 18 bases lay in between. CDR1 and CDR2 (germline): SGHNT, YENEEA. In nucleotides, the CDR3 is TGTGCCAGCAGCTGCGCGGGCAGGGAGGTTTGCAATCAGCCCCAGCATTTT. Protein: CASSCAGREVCNQPQHF.

The J gene is TRBJ2-1, the V gene TRBV7-2; no definite D call. Germline V gene sequence: CDR1 SGHTA, CDR2 FQGNSA. The CDR3 is made up of 12 amino acids. The V and J ends lost 2 bases and 5 bases respectively, with 4 bases between them. CDR3 nucleotides: TGTGCCAGCAGCTTATTTAACAATGAGCAGTTCTTC. Its protein is CASSLFNNEQFF.

This chain uses TRBV28 with TRBJ2-5; D unclear. The CDR3 consists of 13 residues. V was cut by 2 bases and J by 2 bases, with 6 bases left in between. Germline loops: CDR1 MDHEN, CDR2 SYDVKM. The CDR3 nucleotides are TGTGCCAGCAGTTTAGGCAGACAAGAGACCCAGTACTTC. It encodes CASSLGRQETQYF.

The CDR3: CASSPFDRASGNTIYF. The CDR3 DNA follows: TGTGCCAGCTCACCTTTCGACAGGGCGTCTGGAAACACCATATATTTT. The chain carries TRBV18 and TRBJ1-3; 7 nucleotides align to TRBD1. The length of the CDR3 is 16 residues. Germline V gene data show CDR1 as KGHSH and CDR2 as LQKENI. Germline trimming cut 3 bases from V and 1 base from J; bases unmatched to any gene: 6.

The chain combines TRBV2 with TRBJ1-1; 7 bases are shared with TRBD1. The CDR3 is 15 residues long. After removal of 2 bases from V and 5 bases from J, the junction contained 8 bases not matched to a gene. Per the germline V gene, CDR1 is SNHLY and CDR2 is FYNNEI. The CDR3 DNA reads TGTGCCAGCAGTGAATCGGGCAGGGGGGAGACTGAAGCTTTCTTT. It yields the protein CASSESGRGETEAFF.

The V call is TRBV6-6, the J call TRBJ1-2, with D unclear. CDR3 size: 13 residues. Germline V gene sequence: CDR1 MNHNY, CDR2 SVGAGI (reference sequence). V lost 6 bases and J lost 2, with 10 bases in between. Here the CDR3 reads CASSPSRNYGYTF. CDR3 nucleotide sequence: TGTGCCAGCAGCCCGAGTAGAAACTATGGCTACACCTTC.

The chain recombines TRBV28 with TRBJ2-7; D is ambiguous. V was clipped by 1 base and J by 5 bases, with 6 bases between them. The CDR3 consists of 12 residues. Germline V CDR1 and CDR2: MDHEN, SYDVKM. This CDR3 reads CASSLSVHEQYF. CDR3 nucleotide sequence: TGTGCCAGCAGTTTATCGGTTCACGAGCAGTACTTC.

The chain employs TRBV19 and TRBJ1-1; 9 bases are a match to TRBD1. CDR3 length: 16 residues. V lost 9 bases to trimming and J lost 0 bases; unmatched junction nucleotides: 11. Germline V lookup: CDR1 LNHDA, CDR2 SQIVND (reference sequence). The CDR3 region has the DNA TGTGCCAGCAAGGATGGGACAGGGAAAATGAACACTGAAGCTTTCTTT. This encodes CASKDGTGKMNTEAFF.

A note on this clone: In this CDR3 the conserved last residue, phenylalanine or tryptophan, is missing, so a read error is likely. The DNA is omitted, as the CDR3 cannot be located on it reliably, and the CDR3 follows TCRdb's listing. The chain recombines TRBV6-8 with TRBJ2-4; the table's D call, TRBD1, has no DNA check behind it. Including both end residues, the CDR3 is 11 amino acids long. The V gene's germline CDR1 is MNHGY and CDR2 SAAAGT. CDR3 residues: CARSIRDREKG.

V and J are TRBV27 and TRBJ2-3; 8 bases align to TRBD2. CDR1 is MNHEY, CDR2 SMNVEV, per germline (reference sequence). The J segment lost 5 bases and the V segment lost 7 bases, leaving 8 bases of the junction unmatched. The CDR3 has 14 residues. Here the CDR3 DNA reads TGTGCCAGCAAGCGCGGGGGGTGGGAAGATACGCAGTATTTT. Protein sequence: CASKRGGWEDTQYF.

This clone came up a few times. The rearrangement joins TRBV7-2 to TRBJ1-1, with D perhaps TRBD1 (5 bases). The CDR3 has 14 amino acids. Trimming removed 5 bases from V and 5 bases from J, with 15 bases in between. Germline V gene sequence: CDR1 SGHTA, CDR2 FQGNSA. For the CDR3, the DNA is TGTGCCAGCAGCCCGAGGCTGGGGCGGACTGAAGCTTTCTTT. Translated, it gives CASSPRLGRTEAFF.

The chain uses TRBV13 and TRBJ2-5; 11 bases align to TRBD1. Germline loops: CDR1 PRHDT, CDR2 FYEKMQ (reference sequence). With 5 bases clipped from V and 5 bases from J, the junction kept 10 bases outside the gene matches. The CDR3 loop spans 16 amino acids. The CDR3, as DNA: TGTGCCAGCAGCGAAGGGACAGGGGGAGGATTGGAGACCCAGTACTTC. Encoded protein: CASSEGTGGGLETQYF.

This chain links TRBV2 with TRBJ2-7, with 10 bases identical to TRBD2. The CDR3 totals 13 residues. Trimming at V came to 11 bases and at J to 6 bases, leaving 10 bases not matched to a gene. CDR1 and CDR2 from the germline V gene are SNHLY and FYNNEI. For the CDR3, the DNA is TGTGCCGGTTCGGAGCGGGAGGGCCTCGAGCAGTACTTC. Amino acid sequence: CAGSEREGLEQYF. The full variable domain, in which reference TRBV2 and TRBJ2-7 provide the parts outside the CDR3, is EPEVTQTPSHQVTQMGQEVILRCVPISNHLYFYWYRQILGQKVEFLVSFYNNEISEKSEIFDDQFSVERPDGSNFTLKIRSTKLEDSAMYFCAGSEREGLEQYFGPGTRLTVT.

This chain joins TRBV19 and TRBJ2-3; 10 bases line up with TRBD1. The junction had 10 bases not matched to a gene; V was cut back by 7 bases and J by 3 bases. Germline V gene data show CDR1 as LNHDA and CDR2 as SQIVND (reference sequence). The CDR3 sequence is 16 residues long. The DNA for the CDR3 is TGTGCCAGTACCCTAGGGGGACAGGGGTTGACAGATACGCAGTATTTT. Its protein is CASTLGGQGLTDTQYF.

The V and J genes are TRBV9 and TRBJ2-5; weak D call: TRBD2 (6 bases). Matching the DNA end better, TRBJ2-7 makes the J call doubtful. This CDR3 is built from 14 residues. Germline V gene data show CDR1 as SGDLS and CDR2 as YYNGEE. The CDR3 region has the DNA TGTGCCAGCAGCGTAGGGGGGGACTCCTACGAGCAGTACTTC. Translated: CASSVGGDSYEQYF.

The chain combines TRBV13 with TRBJ1-2, with D possibly matching TRBD1 (5 bases). Germline V gene sequence: CDR1 PRHDT, CDR2 FYEKMQ (reference sequence). The CDR3 spans 13 residues. Trimming left V 5 bases short and J 8 bases short, with 15 bases between. CDR3 sequence (DNA): TGTGCCAGCAGCCCCAAGGGGTGGAGCGGCTACACCTTC. This sequence encodes CASSPKGWSGYTF.

V is TRBV15 and J is TRBJ1-3; D unresolved. Trimming cost V 5 bases and J 0 bases, with 11 bases left between them. Germline CDR1 reads LNHNV; CDR2 reads YYDKDF (reference sequence). There are 15 residues in the CDR3. The CDR3 DNA reads as TGTGCCACCAGCGAGGGAGCGAACTCTGGAAACACCATATATTTT. Translated, it gives CATSEGANSGNTIYF.

V usage is TRBV5-1 and J usage is TRBJ2-6, with D possibly matching TRBD2 (5 bases). This CDR3 contains 16 residues. Germline CDR1 reads SGHRS; CDR2 reads YFSETQ. Trimming removed 0 bases from V and 0 bases from J, with 7 bases in between. CDR3 nucleotide sequence: TGCGCCAGCAGCTTGGTGGGGAGCTCTGGGGCCAACGTCCTGACTTTC. Its translation is CASSLVGSSGANVLTF.

Written as DNA, the CDR3 is TGTGCCAGCAGTTTTCAATCCCAGGTTGGACTCCAAGAGACCCAGTACTTC. It translates to CASSFQSQVGLQETQYF. V usage is TRBV28 and J usage is TRBJ2-5, with a possible D match to TRBD2 (5 bases). V was pared by 3 bases and J by 1 base, with 18 bases between. The CDR3 contains 17 residues. In germline, CDR1 is MDHEN, CDR2 SYDVKM.

This clone was observed a handful of times. This CDR3 reads CASSPNGRTDTQYF. In nucleotides, the CDR3 is TGTGCCAGCAGCCCCAACGGTCGCACAGATACGCAGTATTTT. The chain recombines TRBV2 with TRBJ2-3, with D hard to call. The CDR3 sequence is 14 residues long. V lost 6 bases and J 1 base, leaving 11 bases between the germline ends. Germline lookup yields CDR1 SNHLY and CDR2 FYNNEI.

The gene calls are TRBV18 and TRBJ2-7, with D possibly being TRBD1 (5 bases). Germline lookup yields CDR1 KGHSH and CDR2 LQKENI. Trimming left V 6 bases short and J 6 bases short, with 12 bases between. The CDR3 length is 12 residues. CDR3 nucleotide sequence: TGTGCCAGCTCCCCCGACAGTGGCGAGCAGTACTTC. It specifies CASSPDSGEQYF. The full variable domain, in which reference TRBV18 and TRBJ2-7 provide the parts outside the CDR3, is NAGVMQNPRHLVRRRGQEARLRCSPMKGHSHVYWYRQLPEEGLKFMVYLQKENIIDESGMPKERFSAEFPKEGPSILRIQQVVRGDSAAYFCASSPDSGEQYFGPGTRLTVT.

This clone was seen more than once but under ten times. The CDR3 DNA reads TGTGCCAGCAGCTTAGGGGAGAGGGTCACTGAAGCTTTCTTT. Its translation: CASSLGERVTEAFF. The chain links TRBV7-6 to TRBJ1-1, with D uncertain. V lost 1 base and J lost 4, with 10 bases in between. This CDR3 has 14 residues. CDR1 and CDR2 from the germline V gene are SGHVS and FNYEAQ.